The source of this T cell receptor beta chain is a study of cytomegalovirus exposure and HLA in healthy donors. This clone occurred once. CDR3 length: 18 amino acids. With V trimmed by 3 bases and J by 0 bases, 8 bases remained unmatched. Germline-derived CDR1 and CDR2 are KGHSH and LQKENI. The study ran its PCR with 60 Vbeta and 13 Jbeta primers. Clones were sequenced by immunoSEQ multiplex PCR, and TCRdb holds only the in-frame ones, with some missing. The sample gives around 130,000 clones, under 85% of which show up once; under 2% is in the top ten. Sample: PBMCs. This clonotype was obtained from a boy between 10 and 17 years old in good health and CMV-seronegative. The V call is TRBV18, the J call TRBJ2-6, with 7 positions matching TRBD2. CDR3: CASSPIPGGSSGANVLTF. CDR3 sequence (DNA): TGTGCCAGCTCACCTATCCCCGGCGGGAGCTCTGGGGCCAACGTCCTGACTTTC.